A selection of T cell receptor beta chains follows, all from one sample in a study of T cell repertoires in cytomegalovirus infection. Via MiXCR, TCRdb re-called the reads, giving one row per CDR3 protein. The table lists more than 400,000 distinct CDR3 sequences, around a quarter of them singletons. Input material: PBMCs. Receptors were obtained from a human donor in good health (CMV status not recorded). Some clones in this sample may be carry-over from other donors' samples. CDR3s include the opening cysteine and the closing phenylalanine or tryptophan. A D gene is named only where the DNA matches it firmly. Expanded clones get a size class; other rows say once, few or many, or leave the size out.

v_call,d_call,cdr3_length,clone_size,j_call,cdr3_aa,cdr3_nt
TRBV28,-,14,many,TRBJ1-5,CASTREFSNQPQHF,TGTGCCAGCACCAGGGAGTTCAGCAATCAGCCCCAGCATTTT
TRBV27,TRBD2,17,-,TRBJ2-6,CASSHPGGGSGANVLTF,TGTGCCAGCAGCCATCCGGGAGGAGGCTCTGGGGCCAACGTCCTGACTTTC
TRBV5-1,-,11,-,TRBJ2-1,CASSLVVEQFF,TGCGCCAGCAGCTTGGTCGTTGAGCAGTTCTTC
TRBV7-8,-,13,many,TRBJ2-3,CASSLDRVDTQYF,TGTGCCAGCAGCTTAGACAGGGTAGACACGCAGTATTTT
TRBV19,-,13,-,TRBJ1-2,CASSWRESSGYTF,TGTGCCAGTAGTTGGAGGGAATCGTCGGGCTACACCTTC
TRBV7-2,TRBD2,15,many,TRBJ2-3,CASSPTSVRTDTQYF,TGTGCCAGCAGTCCGACTAGCGTTCGCACAGATACGCAGTATTTT
TRBV28,TRBD2,18,-,TRBJ2-3,CASSLAEGLAGPSDTQYF,TGTGCCAGCAGTTTGGCCGAAGGACTAGCGGGTCCTTCAGATACGCAGTATTTT
TRBV3-1,TRBD1,15,-,TRBJ2-1,CASARGQGAYNEQFF,TGTGCCAGCGCCCGGGGACAGGGGGCCTACAATGAGCAGTTCTTC
TRBV19,-,13,-,TRBJ2-5,CASSGRVRETQYF,TGTGCCAGTAGTGGCCGGGTGAGGGAGACCCAGTACTTC
TRBV7-3,TRBD1,15,many,TRBJ2-2,CASSLAGGSTGELFF,TGTGCCAGCAGCCTTGCAGGGGGCTCCACCGGGGAGCTGTTTTTT
TRBV29-1,TRBD1,14,once,TRBJ1-2,CSVEKGQGGYGYTF,TGCAGCGTTGAAAAAGGACAGGGAGGGTATGGCTACACCTTC
TRBV30,TRBD1,14,-,TRBJ1-6,CAWSEGAYNSPLHF,TGTGCCTGGAGTGAGGGGGCGTATAATTCACCCCTCCACTTT
TRBV6-5,TRBD1,16,few,TRBJ2-7,CASSYSPDRGLYEQYF,TGTGCCAGCAGTTACTCTCCGGACAGGGGGCTGTACGAGCAGTACTTC
TRBV11-2,-,13,-,TRBJ2-3,CASSLVPGDTQYF,TGTGCCAGCAGCTTAGTGCCGGGAGATACGCAGTATTTT
TRBV7-6,TRBD2,16,many,TRBJ2-1,CASSMVAGAGYNEQFF,TGTGCCAGCAGCATGGTAGCGGGAGCGGGATACAATGAGCAGTTCTTC
TRBV9,TRBD2,16,-,TRBJ2-1,CASSVAGLAGVNEQFF,TGTGCCAGCAGCGTAGCAGGTCTAGCGGGAGTGAATGAGCAGTTCTTC
TRBV7-2,TRBD2,19,many,TRBJ2-3,CASSLPGTSGRVVADTQYF,TGTGCCAGCAGCCTCCCCGGGACTAGCGGGAGGGTGGTGGCGGATACGCAGTATTTT
TRBV6-2/TRBV6-3,-,14,-,TRBJ1-2,CASSYSSGNGGYTF,TGTGCCAGCAGTTACTCGTCAGGGAATGGTGGCTACACCTTC
TRBV5-1,-,14,-,TRBJ2-4,CASSLGTSKNIQYF,TGCGCCAGCAGCCTGGGGACGTCCAAAAACATTCAGTACTTC
TRBV6-1,-,13,-,TRBJ1-1,CAINRKGDTEAFF,TGTGCCATCAACCGTAAGGGGGACACTGAAGCTTTCTTT
TRBV30,TRBD1,13,-,TRBJ1-1,CAWRRQGVTEAFF,TGTGCCTGGAGGCGACAGGGTGTCACTGAAGCTTTCTTT
TRBV5-1,TRBD2,18,-,TRBJ2-3,CASSSGLAARSSTDTQYF,TGCGCCAGCAGCTCGGGACTAGCGGCCAGGTCTAGCACAGATACGCAGTATTTT
TRBV7-2,TRBD1,14,many,TRBJ1-2,CASSLGQGRLGYTF,TGTGCCAGCAGCTTAGGACAGGGGCGTTTGGGCTACACCTTC
TRBV7-2,-,15,-,TRBJ2-1,CASSLQRSPHNEQFF,TGTGCCAGCAGCTTACAGCGGAGCCCCCACAATGAGCAGTTCTTC
TRBV15,TRBD1,16,-,TRBJ2-3,CATSSGQGLGTDTQYF,TGTGCCACCAGTTCAGGACAGGGGTTGGGCACAGATACGCAGTATTTT
TRBV10-3,-,12,-,TRBJ2-7,CAIKKLQGEQYF,TGTGCCATCAAAAAATTACAGGGCGAGCAGTACTTC
TRBV12-3/TRBV12-4,-,14,-,TRBJ1-2,CASSLGPENYGYTF,TGTGCCAGCAGTTTAGGGCCGGAAAACTATGGCTACACCTTC
TRBV29-1,-,11,-,TRBJ2-7,CSVVTDYEQYF,TGCAGCGTTGTGACAGATTACGAGCAGTACTTC